The sequence of this TCR beta chain was determined in a study of shared clonotypes between healthy human individuals. Assay: immunoSEQ multiplex PCR; the TCRdb copy retains only in-frame clones and omits some. The table includes fewer than 2.5 million clones, 80% to 95% detected once. Deletions cut 3 bases from V and 4 bases from J, with 15 bases between. This CDR3 comprises 15 residues. Looked up from germline, CDR1 is MNHEY and CDR2 is SVGAGI. The genes are TRBV6-5 and TRBJ1-1, with a weak D call TRBD1 (5 bases). The TCR originated in a man aged 18-30 years in good health. Some clones in this sample may be carry-over from other donors' samples. The sample consisted of naive CD4+ T cells from PBMCs. Subset reported: CD45RA+ positively selected. CDR3 amino acids: CASSYRGSGGTEAFF. CDR3 DNA: TGTGCCAGCAGTTATCGGGGCTCGGGGGGCACTGAAGCTTTCTTT.